This T cell receptor (beta chain) was obtained from a study of tumor-infiltrating lymphocytes in localized non-small cell lung cancer. For the study at large: The cohort mixed smokers and never-smokers, several histologies, and some post-neoadjuvant-chemotherapy samples. From each patient, both tumor and uninvolved lung, non-adjacent to tumor, were sampled.

Germline assignment: CDR1 SGHDT and CDR2 YYEEEE. The CDR3 is 18 residues long. V shed 1 base and J shed 5 bases, with 23 bases lying between them. The assay was immunoSEQ multiplex PCR, and TCRdb's table has in-frame clones only and misses some. The sample consists of about 21,000 clones, approximately 80% of them appearing once. Sequenced: lung tumor tissue. The chain couples TRBV5-6 to TRBJ2-3; D possibly corresponds to TRBD2 (6 bases). This sequence originates from a human donor with non-small cell lung cancer. In nucleotides, the CDR3 is TGTGCCAGCAGCTTGTGGGGGGTAGTCGAGGGTGCTGGAGATACGCAGTATTTT. It translates to CASSLWGVVEGAGDTQYF.